These T cell receptor beta chains were read from a single sample in a study of spatial heterogeneity in lung cancer. TCRdb re-derived calls from the 5' RACE reads in MiXCR, one entry per CDR3 protein. The top ten clones hold 55% to 65% of a sample with around 45,000 distinct CDR3 sequences, approximately 15% of them seen once. The material sequenced was PBMCs, taken at surgery. Receptors originate from a male donor with early-stage non-small cell lung cancer. Both conserved end residues are part of each CDR3. The order of the fields is clone size, D gene, J gene, V gene, CDR3 DNA, CDR3 protein. D genes are given only for firm matches. The size entry is marked missing in some rows and otherwise reads once, few, many or a size class.

clone size: few
D gene: -
J gene: TRBJ2-1
V gene: TRBV5-1
CDR3 DNA: TGCGCCAGCAGCCGGAGGTCTCGTGGGGGGTCCTACAATGAGCAGTTCTTC
CDR3 protein: CASSRRSRGGSYNEQFF

clone size: many
D gene: TRBD2
J gene: TRBJ2-7
V gene: TRBV28
CDR3 DNA: TGTGCCAGCAGTGTCGGACTAGCGGGAGCCCACGAGCAGTACTTC
CDR3 protein: CASSVGLAGAHEQYF

clone size: -
D gene: -
J gene: TRBJ1-4
V gene: TRBV4-3
CDR3 DNA: TGCGCCAGCAGCCAGAGTTACAGGGTAGGGGAAAAACTGTTTTTT
CDR3 protein: CASSQSYRVGEKLFF

clone size: few
D gene: -
J gene: TRBJ2-7
V gene: TRBV28
CDR3 DNA: TGTGCCAGCATTTTTCAAAGGAGCTCCTACGAGCAGTACTTC
CDR3 protein: CASIFQRSSYEQYF

clone size: few
D gene: -
J gene: TRBJ1-2
V gene: TRBV7-9
CDR3 DNA: TGTGCCAGCAGCTCCCTCTCAGGACAGTCAGGCTATGGCTACACCTTC
CDR3 protein: CASSSLSGQSGYGYTF

clone size: many
D gene: -
J gene: TRBJ1-5
V gene: TRBV4-1
CDR3 DNA: TGCGCCAGCAGCCAAGATCTAAGGGGGAATCAGCCCCAGCATTTT
CDR3 protein: CASSQDLRGNQPQHF

clone size: many
D gene: -
J gene: TRBJ1-5
V gene: TRBV2
CDR3 DNA: TGTGCCAGCAGTGAAAGGGGGAATCAGCCCCAGCATTTT
CDR3 protein: CASSERGNQPQHF

clone size: -
D gene: -
J gene: TRBJ1-1
V gene: TRBV7-2
CDR3 DNA: TGTGCCAGCAGCCCTCAACAGGGACTCACTGAAGCTTTCTTT
CDR3 protein: CASSPQQGLTEAFF

clone size: -
D gene: -
J gene: TRBJ2-1
V gene: TRBV20-1
CDR3 DNA: TGCAGTGCTAGAATACGGGGGCCTTACAATGAGCAGTTCTTC
CDR3 protein: CSARIRGPYNEQFF

clone size: few
D gene: -
J gene: TRBJ2-1
V gene: TRBV20-1
CDR3 DNA: TGCAGTGCTGCCACGACTTACAATGAGCAGTTCTTC
CDR3 protein: CSAATTYNEQFF

clone size: -
D gene: -
J gene: TRBJ1-2
V gene: TRBV5-6
CDR3 DNA: TGTGCCAGCAGCCCCACACACCATGGGGGCTACACCTTC
CDR3 protein: CASSPTHHGGYTF

clone size: -
D gene: TRBD2
J gene: TRBJ2-1
V gene: TRBV7-9
CDR3 DNA: TGTGCCAGCAGCCCCCCGGGGACTAGCGGGATTTCGTACAATGAGCAGTTCTTC
CDR3 protein: CASSPPGTSGISYNEQFF

clone size: few
D gene: TRBD2
J gene: TRBJ2-3
V gene: TRBV19
CDR3 DNA: TGTGCCAGTAGTCTAGCGGGGAGAAGCACAGATACGCAGTATTTT
CDR3 protein: CASSLAGRSTDTQYF

clone size: many
D gene: -
J gene: TRBJ2-6
V gene: TRBV15
CDR3 DNA: TGTGCCACCAGCAAAACCGAAAACTCTGGGGCCAACGTCCTGACTTTC
CDR3 protein: CATSKTENSGANVLTF

clone size: -
D gene: -
J gene: TRBJ1-1
V gene: TRBV7-9
CDR3 DNA: TGTGCCAGCAGCTTAGGGGGGACAAAAGCTTTCTTT
CDR3 protein: CASSLGGTKAFF

clone size: few
D gene: -
J gene: TRBJ2-1
V gene: TRBV10-1
CDR3 DNA: TGCGCCAGCAGTGGAGCCAGGGAGCAGTTCTTC
CDR3 protein: CASSGAREQFF

clone size: -
D gene: -
J gene: TRBJ1-4
V gene: TRBV20-1
CDR3 DNA: TGCAGTGCTCCCCTCGGGGGAGGCACTAATGAAAAACTGTTTTTT
CDR3 protein: CSAPLGGGTNEKLFF

clone size: many
D gene: TRBD1
J gene: TRBJ1-5
V gene: TRBV20-1
CDR3 DNA: TGCAGTGCCAGGACAGGGGGCAATCAGCCCCAGCATTTT
CDR3 protein: CSARTGGNQPQHF

clone size: few
D gene: TRBD1
J gene: TRBJ2-3
V gene: TRBV20-1
CDR3 DNA: TGCAGTGCTCCCACAGGGGGCACAGATACGCAGTATTTT
CDR3 protein: CSAPTGGTDTQYF

clone size: -
D gene: -
J gene: TRBJ2-3
V gene: TRBV19
CDR3 DNA: TGTGCCAGTAAACCAGGGATTAGCACAGATACGCAGTATTTT
CDR3 protein: CASKPGISTDTQYF

clone size: few
D gene: -
J gene: TRBJ2-1
V gene: TRBV11-3
CDR3 DNA: TGTGCCAGCAGCCTTCAGAACAGTTACAATGAGCAGTTCTTC
CDR3 protein: CASSLQNSYNEQFF

clone size: few
D gene: -
J gene: TRBJ2-2
V gene: TRBV18
CDR3 DNA: TGTGCCAGCTCAGCCGGACAGTCCACCGGGGAGCTGTTTTTT
CDR3 protein: CASSAGQSTGELFF

clone size: -
D gene: TRBD2
J gene: TRBJ2-7
V gene: TRBV6-4
CDR3 DNA: TGTGCCAGCTGCGGGGGGACACTACACTACGAGCAGTACTTC
CDR3 protein: CASCGGTLHYEQYF

clone size: -
D gene: -
J gene: TRBJ2-7
V gene: TRBV28
CDR3 DNA: TGTGCCAGCTGGAGCGGAGTGGACTACGAGCAGTACTTC
CDR3 protein: CASWSGVDYEQYF

clone size: many
D gene: -
J gene: TRBJ2-1
V gene: TRBV12-3/TRBV12-4
CDR3 DNA: TGTGCCAGCAGTTTAGGTGTCTACAATGAGCAGTTCTTC
CDR3 protein: CASSLGVYNEQFF

clone size: -
D gene: -
J gene: TRBJ2-7
V gene: TRBV9
CDR3 DNA: TGTGCCAGCAGCGTAGGGGCAGGGCGCTCCTACGAGCAGTACTTC
CDR3 protein: CASSVGAGRSYEQYF

clone size: few
D gene: TRBD1
J gene: TRBJ2-2
V gene: TRBV7-3
CDR3 DNA: TGTGCCAGCAGCCTGGGGACAGGCTCCACCGGGGAGCTGTTTTTT
CDR3 protein: CASSLGTGSTGELFF

clone size: many
D gene: TRBD2
J gene: TRBJ2-3
V gene: TRBV15
CDR3 DNA: TGTGCCACCAGGGCCGGGGGGACAGATACGCAGTATTTT
CDR3 protein: CATRAGGTDTQYF

clone size: many
D gene: TRBD1
J gene: TRBJ1-5
V gene: TRBV12-3/TRBV12-4
CDR3 DNA: TGTGCCAGCAGTTTCGCGACAGGGGGCTTTGATCAGCCCCAGCATTTT
CDR3 protein: CASSFATGGFDQPQHF

clone size: many
D gene: TRBD1
J gene: TRBJ2-5
V gene: TRBV10-3
CDR3 DNA: TGTGCCATCAGTGAACTCAGGGGGGAGACCCAGTACTTC
CDR3 protein: CAISELRGETQYF

clone size: -
D gene: -
J gene: TRBJ2-7
V gene: TRBV20-1
CDR3 DNA: TGCAGTGCTAGAGTTCAGGGCCCCTTGGGGTACGAGCAGTACTTC
CDR3 protein: CSARVQGPLGYEQYF

clone size: many
D gene: -
J gene: TRBJ2-7
V gene: TRBV29-1
CDR3 DNA: TGCAGCGTTGCGGGACCCCCCTCCTACGAGCAGTACTTC
CDR3 protein: CSVAGPPSYEQYF

clone size: -
D gene: TRBD1
J gene: TRBJ2-1
V gene: TRBV11-2
CDR3 DNA: TGTGCCAGCAGCGGCCGGACAGGGGGATACAATGAGCAGTTCTTC
CDR3 protein: CASSGRTGGYNEQFF

clone size: few
D gene: -
J gene: TRBJ2-7
V gene: TRBV29-1
CDR3 DNA: TGCAGCGTTGTCCCGGACGGAAAATCCTACGAGCAGTACTTC
CDR3 protein: CSVVPDGKSYEQYF

clone size: few
D gene: -
J gene: TRBJ2-5
V gene: TRBV20-1
CDR3 DNA: TGCAGTGCTAGAGATCAAAGGAGACAAGAGACCCAGTACTTC
CDR3 protein: CSARDQRRQETQYF

clone size: -
D gene: -
J gene: TRBJ2-2
V gene: TRBV5-1
CDR3 DNA: TGCGCCAGCAGCTTCACAGGGAACACCGGGGAGCTGTTTTTT
CDR3 protein: CASSFTGNTGELFF

clone size: -
D gene: -
J gene: TRBJ2-1
V gene: TRBV7-9
CDR3 DNA: TGTGCCGGCCATGGGGGGAGCTCCTACAATGAGCAGTTCTTC
CDR3 protein: CAGHGGSSYNEQFF

clone size: few
D gene: -
J gene: TRBJ1-4
V gene: TRBV10-2
CDR3 DNA: TGCGCCAGCAGTGACTGGGGGGAGGTAACTAATGAAAAACTGTTTTTT
CDR3 protein: CASSDWGEVTNEKLFF

clone size: -
D gene: TRBD1
J gene: TRBJ2-5
V gene: TRBV5-1
CDR3 DNA: TGCGCCAGCAGCTTCCCCGGGACAGAAGAGACCCAGTACTTC
CDR3 protein: CASSFPGTEETQYF

clone size: -
D gene: -
J gene: TRBJ2-3
V gene: TRBV6-2/TRBV6-3
CDR3 DNA: TGTGCCAGCAGTTACTTGGATACGCAGTATTTT
CDR3 protein: CASSYLDTQYF

clone size: many
D gene: TRBD1
J gene: TRBJ2-1
V gene: TRBV27
CDR3 DNA: TGTGCCAGCAGTTTCGTGGACAGGGCTTACAATGAGCAGTTCTTC
CDR3 protein: CASSFVDRAYNEQFF

clone size: -
D gene: -
J gene: TRBJ2-7
V gene: TRBV6-2/TRBV6-3
CDR3 DNA: TGTGCCAGCAGTTACTCGAAAGTGGCGGGGAACTACGAGCAGTACTTC
CDR3 protein: CASSYSKVAGNYEQYF

clone size: many
D gene: TRBD1
J gene: TRBJ2-5
V gene: TRBV28
CDR3 DNA: TGTGCCAGCAGTCCGGGGACAGCACAAGAGACCCAGTACTTC
CDR3 protein: CASSPGTAQETQYF

clone size: few
D gene: TRBD1
J gene: TRBJ2-3
V gene: TRBV29-1
CDR3 DNA: TGCAGCGTTGGGGGGACAGGGGTTCTTAGCACAGATACGCAGTATTTT
CDR3 protein: CSVGGTGVLSTDTQYF

clone size: -
D gene: TRBD2
J gene: TRBJ2-3
V gene: TRBV7-8
CDR3 DNA: TGTGCCAGCAGCTGGGGGGCGACTAGCGGGGAGCAGTATTTT
CDR3 protein: CASSWGATSGEQYF

clone size: many
D gene: TRBD1
J gene: TRBJ1-2
V gene: TRBV9
CDR3 DNA: TGTGCCAGCAGCCCACGGACAGGGGATGGCTACACCTTC
CDR3 protein: CASSPRTGDGYTF

clone size: many
D gene: -
J gene: TRBJ1-2
V gene: TRBV27
CDR3 DNA: TGTGCCAGCAGTGACAGTTCTAACTATGGCTACACCTTC
CDR3 protein: CASSDSSNYGYTF

clone size: -
D gene: -
J gene: TRBJ2-1
V gene: TRBV2
CDR3 DNA: TGTGCCAGCGAAGAGTACAATGAGCAGTTCTTC
CDR3 protein: CASEEYNEQFF

clone size: -
D gene: TRBD1
J gene: TRBJ1-5
V gene: TRBV6-5
CDR3 DNA: TGTGCCAGCAGGGGACAGGGGGCGCATCAGCCCCAGCATTTT
CDR3 protein: CASRGQGAHQPQHF

clone size: many
D gene: TRBD1
J gene: TRBJ2-1
V gene: TRBV7-9
CDR3 DNA: TGTGCCAGCAGCAGGACAGGGAATGAGCAGTTCTTC
CDR3 protein: CASSRTGNEQFF

clone size: few
D gene: -
J gene: TRBJ1-1
V gene: TRBV20-1
CDR3 DNA: TGCAGTGCTAGAGATCGTCAGGCGGTCACTGAAGCTTTCTTT
CDR3 protein: CSARDRQAVTEAFF

clone size: -
D gene: -
J gene: TRBJ1-2
V gene: TRBV6-1
CDR3 DNA: TGTGCCAGCAGTGAAGCCGGCGAGGGCTATGGCTACACCTTC
CDR3 protein: CASSEAGEGYGYTF

clone size: -
D gene: TRBD2
J gene: TRBJ2-1
V gene: TRBV27
CDR3 DNA: TGTGCCAGCAGTTTAAGGCTAGCGGGAGAACACAATGAGCAGTTCTTC
CDR3 protein: CASSLRLAGEHNEQFF

clone size: -
D gene: -
J gene: TRBJ2-7
V gene: TRBV6-6
CDR3 DNA: TGTGCCAGCAGTTACGCCAGGGACGAGCAGTACTTC
CDR3 protein: CASSYARDEQYF

clone size: -
D gene: -
J gene: TRBJ1-5
V gene: TRBV5-1
CDR3 DNA: TGCGCCAGCAGCTTGGCCCTCAAAACAGGGTTGGGCAATCAGCCCCAGCATTTT
CDR3 protein: CASSLALKTGLGNQPQHF

clone size: -
D gene: -
J gene: TRBJ1-1
V gene: TRBV12-3/TRBV12-4
CDR3 DNA: TGTGCCAGCAGTTTAATGAGTGACACTGAAGCTTTCTTT
CDR3 protein: CASSLMSDTEAFF

clone size: -
D gene: -
J gene: TRBJ1-4
V gene: TRBV7-2
CDR3 DNA: TGTGCCAGCAGCTCCTCCAGTGGGGGAGCGAGGGAAAAACTGTTTTTT
CDR3 protein: CASSSSSGGAREKLFF